The T cell receptor (beta chain) described here comes from a study of cytomegalovirus exposure and HLA in healthy donors. PCR amplification relied on 60 Vbeta primers (plus 13 Jbeta primers). TCRdb's copy holds only in-frame clones and misses some; the assay was immunoSEQ multiplex PCR. Of over 150,000 clones in the sample, roughly 77% were seen once. Germline V gene sequence: CDR1 SGDLS, CDR2 YYNGEE. V shed 0 bases, J shed 7 bases, and the junction held 9 bases outside the gene matches. The CDR3 is made up of 17 amino acids. This clonotype was obtained from a woman in her thirties or forties in good health and CMV-seropositive. This chain links TRBV9 with TRBJ2-2, with 10 positions matching TRBD2. The sample comprised PBMCs. CDR3 region: CASSVGAGGVGRGELFF. Here the CDR3 DNA reads TGTGCCAGCAGCGTAGGAGCGGGAGGGGTCGGACGCGGGGAGCTGTTTTTT. Drawing the rest from reference TRBV9 and TRBJ2-2, the complete variable domain is DSGVTQTPKHLITATGQRVTLRCSPRSGDLSVYWYQQSLDQGLQFLIQYYNGEERAKGNILERFSAQQFPDLHSELNLSSLELGDSALYFCASSVGAGGVGRGELFFGEGSRLTVL.